The 6 T cell receptor beta chains given below trace back to one sample, sequenced in a study of early T cells in non-severe SARS-CoV-2 infection. TCRdb recomputed calls from the 5' RACE reads with MiXCR, one row per CDR3 protein. The sample shows around 70,000 distinct CDR3 sequences, approximately 12% of them seen only once. The sample consisted of whole blood. These TCRs come from an adult who was a healthcare worker with PCR-confirmed SARS-CoV-2 infection or an uninfected control (not recorded which).

The V and J genes are TRBV12-3 or TRBV12-4 and TRBJ2-7, with TRBD1 matching 10 bases. Trimming removed 1 base from V and 4 bases from J; junction bases left unmatched: 4. The CDR3 covers 15 residues. The CDR3 loop is CASSLVGQGVYEQYF. DNA for the CDR3: TGTGCCAGCAGTTTAGTTGGACAGGGGGTGTACGAGCAGTACTTC.

This clonotype was observed a few times. V usage is TRBV6-5 and J usage is TRBJ2-2, with 7 positions matching TRBD2. Per germline, CDR1 MNHEY and CDR2 SVGAGI. The length of the CDR3 is 16 residues. J was trimmed by 1 base and V by 4 bases; bases with no gene match: 6. The CDR3 DNA reads as TGTGCCAGCAGTTCTCGACTAGCCTTGAACACCGGGGAGCTGTTTTTT. Its protein is CASSSRLALNTGELFF.

This clonotype was seen many times. The chain employs TRBV20-1 and TRBJ2-5; TRBD2 matches 9 bases. Trimming cost V 5 bases and J 4 bases; bases outside gene matches: 8. Looked up from germline, CDR1 is DFQATT and CDR2 is SNEGSKA (reference sequence). The CDR3 has 14 amino acids. CDR3: CSAPPGGRAETQYF. DNA for the CDR3: TGCAGTGCTCCCCCTGGCGGGAGGGCAGAGACCCAGTACTTC.

The chain joins TRBV5-4 to TRBJ2-7; the match to TRBD2 covers 9 bases. The V segment lost 4 bases and the J segment 0 bases; nucleotides outside the gene matches: 8. The CDR3 runs to 16 residues. The germline gives CDR1 SGHNT, CDR2 YYREEE (reference sequence). The CDR3 nucleotides read TGTGCCAGCAGCGCTACTAGCGGGCGGTCCTCCTACGAGCAGTACTTC. This gives the protein CASSATSGRSSYEQYF.

This clonotype was found many times. This chain uses TRBV2 with TRBJ1-5; weak D call: TRBD1 (5 bases). V lost 5 bases, J lost 1 base, and 9 bases lay in between. Germline values: CDR1 SNHLY, CDR2 FYNNEI. There are 14 residues in the CDR3. The CDR3 coding sequence is TGTGCCAGCAGTCGACAGACCAGCAATCAGCCCCAGCATTTT. It is translated as CASSRQTSNQPQHF.

The chain couples TRBV5-6 to TRBJ2-7, with 7 positions matching TRBD2. Germline CDR1 is SGHDT and CDR2 is YYEEEE. CDR3 length: 14 amino acids. Trimming took 7 bases from V and 2 from J; bases not matched to a gene: 9. The CDR3 protein is CASGPSGHTYEQYF. The CDR3 DNA follows: TGTGCCAGCGGACCTAGCGGCCACACCTACGAGCAGTACTTC.